Listed below are T cell receptor beta chains from one sample, sequenced in a study of cytomegalovirus exposure and HLA in healthy donors. This table comes from immunoSEQ multiplex PCR, and its TCRdb copy is limited to in-frame clones, with some not included. This table has 52,000 or so clones, over 60% appearing once. Sequenced sample: PBMCs. The receptors stem from a middle-aged woman in good health and CMV-seropositive. CDR3s include the opening cysteine and the closing phenylalanine or tryptophan. D genes are given only for firm matches. A row's size may be missing; if present it is once, few, many or a size class.

d_call,clone_size,j_call,v_call,cdr3_aa,cdr3_nt
TRBD1,once,TRBJ1-5,TRBV6-6,CASSDTRGRRQPQHF,TGTGCCAGCAGCGACACTAGGGGGCGCCGGCAGCCCCAGCATTTT
TRBD1,few,TRBJ2-7,TRBV6-1,CASRDSGTGRYEQYF,TGTGCCAGCCGGGATTCCGGGACAGGGAGATACGAGCAGTACTTC
TRBD1,NA,TRBJ2-1,TRBV4-2,CASSRGQGSYNEQFF,TGTGCCAGCAGCCGCGGACAGGGCTCCTACAATGAGCAGTTCTTC
TRBD1,NA,TRBJ1-2,TRBV4-1,CASSQAGGQGVYGYTF,TGCGCCAGCAGCCAAGCTGGGGGACAGGGGGTTTATGGCTACACCTTC
TRBD2,NA,TRBJ2-5,TRBV15,CATSRGGGLPQETQYF,TGTGCCACCAGCAGAGGGGGGGGACTACCTCAAGAGACCCAGTACTTC
NA,NA,TRBJ2-7,TRBV29-1,CSVEDSGENEQYF,TGCAGCGTTGAAGATTCCGGGGAAAACGAGCAGTACTTC
NA,NA,TRBJ1-2,TRBV28,CASSLPHRPNYGYTF,TGTGCCAGCAGTTTACCCCACAGGCCCAACTATGGCTACACCTTC
NA,NA,TRBJ2-5,TRBV4-3,CASSQDPQGGETQYF,TGCGCCAGCAGCCAAGATCCACAGGGTGGGGAGACCCAGTACTTC
NA,NA,TRBJ1-5,TRBV15,CATSSGEVSNQPQHF,TGTGCCACCAGCAGCGGTGAGGTGAGCAATCAGCCCCAGCATTTT
NA,few,TRBJ1-3,TRBV25-1,CASSGQGGNTIYF,TGTGCCAGCAGTGGCCAGGGGGGAAACACCATATATTTT
NA,NA,TRBJ1-1,TRBV6-1,CASSVGGQPILRAFF,TGTGCCAGCAGTGTGGGTGGGCAGCCCATCTTAAGAGCTTTCTTT
NA,NA,TRBJ2-7,TRBV12-2,CASRPSEVGSSYEQYF,TGTGCAAGTCGCCCCTCAGAGGTGGGGAGCTCCTACGAGCAGTACTTC
NA,NA,TRBJ1-1,TRBV6-5,CASSLRGSGTEAFF,TGTGCCAGCAGTTTGAGGGGGTCGGGGACTGAAGCTTTCTTT
TRBD1,once,TRBJ2-3,TRBV28,CASTFRQGARSDTQYF,TGTGCCAGCACCTTTCGACAGGGGGCGAGGTCAGATACGCAGTATTTT
NA,once,TRBJ1-1,TRBV7-3,CASSLTGGGEAFF,TGTGCCAGCAGCTTAACGGGGGGAGGCGAGGCTTTCTTT
NA,NA,TRBJ1-2,TRBV29-1,CSVLSLEDSGYTF,TGCAGCGTCCTCTCCCTAGAGGACAGTGGCTACACCTTC
TRBD2,NA,TRBJ2-7,TRBV10-2,CASSERLAGGYEQYF,TGCGCCAGCAGTGAGCGGCTAGCGGGGGGCTACGAGCAGTACTTC
NA,NA,TRBJ1-5,TRBV5-6,CASRTQGWDGPQHF,TGTGCCAGCAGGACACAGGGCTGGGACGGGCCCCAGCATTTT
NA,NA,TRBJ1-6,TRBV30,CASRVPDSPLHF,TGTGCCAGCAGGGTCCCTGATTCACCCCTCCACTTT
TRBD1,NA,TRBJ2-3,TRBV5-4,CASSPPGQGSDTQYF,TGTGCCAGCAGCCCGCCGGGACAGGGGTCGGATACGCAGTATTTT
NA,NA,TRBJ1-2,TRBV28,CASSSGGGWNYGYTF,TGTGCCAGCAGTTCCGGTGGAGGGTGGAACTATGGCTACACCTTC
TRBD2,NA,TRBJ2-3,TRBV2,CASSEEAGGPTDTQYF,TGTGCCAGCAGTGAAGAAGCGGGGGGTCCCACAGATACGCAGTATTTT
TRBD1,NA,TRBJ2-2,TRBV2,CASRPRDRVTGELFF,TGTGCCAGCAGACCCCGGGACAGGGTCACCGGGGAGCTGTTTTTT
NA,NA,TRBJ1-6,TRBV30,CAWGISGVPSPLHF,TGTGCCTGGGGTATATCAGGGGTACCTTCACCCCTCCACTTT
NA,NA,TRBJ2-1,TRBV25-1,CASSGRSTNEQFF,TGTGCCAGCAGTGGCCGGAGTACAAATGAGCAGTTCTTC
NA,once,TRBJ2-1,TRBV30,CAWTKNEQFF,TGTGCCTGGACTAAGAATGAGCAGTTCTTC
NA,few,TRBJ1-2,TRBV6-5,CASSYSAGMKGYTF,TGTGCCAGCAGTTACTCGGCAGGGATGAAAGGCTACACCTTC
TRBD1,NA,TRBJ1-4,TRBV18,CASSPRDRGYGKLFF,TGTGCCAGCTCACCACGGGACAGGGGTTATGGAAAACTGTTTTTT
TRBD1,NA,TRBJ1-4,TRBV30,CAWSATTGDEKLFF,TGTGCCTGGAGTGCGACGACAGGGGATGAAAAACTGTTTTTT
TRBD2,few,TRBJ2-1,TRBV6-5,CASSSSGGAYNEQFF,TGTGCCAGCAGTTCTAGCGGGGGGGCCTACAATGAGCAGTTCTTC
TRBD2,few,TRBJ2-1,TRBV28,CASSSAGGRGGEQFF,TGTGCCAGCAGCTCCGCGGGGGGACGAGGCGGTGAGCAGTTCTTC
NA,NA,TRBJ1-1,TRBV30,CATQTGYTEAFF,TGTGCCACCCAGACAGGTTACACTGAAGCTTTCTTT
TRBD1,few,TRBJ1-1,TRBV7-9,CASSFTGTGALNTEAFF,TGTGCCAGCAGCTTTACCGGGACAGGGGCGTTGAACACTGAAGCTTTCTTT
TRBD2,NA,TRBJ2-2,TRBV9,CASKAASGATGELFF,TGTGCCAGCAAGGCGGCTAGCGGGGCCACCGGGGAGCTGTTTTTT
TRBD1,few,TRBJ1-1,TRBV13,CASNRQGGNTEAFF,TGTGCCAGCAACCGTCAGGGGGGGAACACTGAAGCTTTCTTT
NA,NA,TRBJ2-7,TRBV19,CASSTSRGSEQYF,TGTGCCAGTAGTACCTCCAGGGGTAGCGAGCAGTACTTC
NA,NA,TRBJ2-5,TRBV2,CASSEGASRTQYF,TGTGCCAGCAGTGAAGGGGCTAGCAGGACCCAGTACTTC
TRBD1,NA,TRBJ1-3,TRBV7-2,CASSLAGTGIGNTIYF,TGTGCCAGCAGCTTAGCCGGGACAGGGATTGGAAACACCATATATTTT
NA,NA,TRBJ1-1,TRBV5-1,CASTAGQNTEAFF,TGCGCCAGCACTGCCGGACAGAACACTGAAGCTTTCTTT
NA,NA,TRBJ1-1,TRBV5-5,CASRWGEATEAFF,TGTGCCAGCCGGTGGGGGGAGGCCACTGAAGCTTTCTTT
NA,NA,TRBJ1-1,TRBV7-2,CASSQSSGRLTGAFF,TGTGCCAGCAGCCAGTCGTCGGGGAGGCTGACTGGAGCTTTCTTT
NA,once,TRBJ2-5,TRBV5-1,CASSNPRGKETQYF,TGCGCCAGCTCCAATCCCCGGGGAAAAGAGACCCAGTACTTC
NA,NA,TRBJ1-2,TRBV27,CASSLAGRDYGYTF,TGTGCCAGCAGTTTGGCAGGGCGCGACTATGGCTACACCTTC